Shown below are 2 T cell receptor beta chains from a single sample sequenced in a study of blood T cell repertoires in COVID-19. Assay: immunoSEQ multiplex PCR; the TCRdb copy retains only in-frame clones and omits some. The table includes around 52,000 clones, about 80% detected once. Sequencing was carried out using peripheral blood. These receptor sequences come from a woman in her sixties with acute or convalescent COVID-19.

The chain has TRBV2 and TRBJ1-5, with 11 bases that match TRBD1. Germline V gives CDR1 SNHLY, CDR2 FYNNEI. Losses at the gene ends were 3 bases for V and 5 bases for J; bases not matched to a gene: 6. CDR3 length equals 16 residues. DNA of the CDR3: TGTGCCAGCAGTGAGGAGGGACAGGGGGGTTATCAGCCCCAGCATTTT. This translates into CASSEEGQGGYQPQHF.

V is TRBV7-9 and J is TRBJ1-5, with TRBD1 identical over 10 bases. Germline lookup yields CDR1 SEHNR and CDR2 FQNEAQ (reference sequence). The CDR3 is 16 residues long. The ends lost 1 base at V and 9 bases at J; junction bases unmatched: 9. DNA for the CDR3: TGTGCCAGCAGCTTAGTAGAGACAGGGGGCAAAGGGCCCCAGCATTTT. Translation: CASSLVETGGKGPQHF. The whole variable domain, filled in from reference TRBV7-9 and TRBJ1-5, reads DTGVSQNPRHKITKRGQNVTFRCDPISEHNRLYWYRQTLGQGPEFLTYFQNEAQLEKSRLLSDRFSAERPKGSFSTLEIQRTEQGDSAMYLCASSLVETGGKGPQHFGDGTRLSIL.